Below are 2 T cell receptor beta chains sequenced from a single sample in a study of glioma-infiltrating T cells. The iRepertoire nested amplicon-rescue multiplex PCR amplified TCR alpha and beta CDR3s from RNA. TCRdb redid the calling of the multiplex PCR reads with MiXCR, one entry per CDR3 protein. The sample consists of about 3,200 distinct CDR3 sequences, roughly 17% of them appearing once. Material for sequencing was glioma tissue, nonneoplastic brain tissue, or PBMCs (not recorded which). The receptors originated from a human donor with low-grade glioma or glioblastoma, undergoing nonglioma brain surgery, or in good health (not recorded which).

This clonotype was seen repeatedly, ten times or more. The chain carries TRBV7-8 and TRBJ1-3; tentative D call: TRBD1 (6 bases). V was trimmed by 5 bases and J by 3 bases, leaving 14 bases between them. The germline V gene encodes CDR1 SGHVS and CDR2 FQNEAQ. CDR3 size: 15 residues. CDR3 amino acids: CASSDQTGIGNTIYF. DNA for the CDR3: TGTGCCAGCAGCGACCAAACAGGGATTGGAAACACCATATATTTT.

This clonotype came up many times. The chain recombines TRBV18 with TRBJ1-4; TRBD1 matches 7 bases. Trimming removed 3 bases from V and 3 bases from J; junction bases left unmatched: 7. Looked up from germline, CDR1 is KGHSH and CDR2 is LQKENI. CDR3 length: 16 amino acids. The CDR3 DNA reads TGTGCCAGCTCACCGACAGGGCTTTCGGCTAATGAAAAACTGTTTTTT. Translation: CASSPTGLSANEKLFF. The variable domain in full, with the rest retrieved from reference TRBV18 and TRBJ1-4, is NAGVMQNPRHLVRRRGQEARLRCSPMKGHSHVYWYRQLPEEGLKFMVYLQKENIIDESGMPKERFSAEFPKEGPSILRIQQVVRGDSAAYFCASSPTGLSANEKLFFGSGTQLSVL.